A single sample gave rise to the 5 T cell receptor beta chains below, sequenced in a study of early T cells in non-severe SARS-CoV-2 infection. Via MiXCR, TCRdb re-called the 5' RACE reads, giving one row per CDR3 protein. The table records tens of thousands of distinct CDR3 sequences, around 4% of them present only once. The sequenced sample was whole blood. These receptors originate from an adult who was a healthcare worker with PCR-confirmed SARS-CoV-2 infection or an uninfected control (not recorded which).

There are many counts of this clonotype. The V and J genes are TRBV2 and TRBJ2-2; 8 bases map to TRBD2. This CDR3 contains 16 residues. CDR1 is SNHLY and CDR2 is FYNNEI in the germline V gene. The trim removed 1 base at V and 5 bases at J, leaving 6 bases unmatched. This chain's CDR3 is CASSEVTGGRTGELFF. CDR3 nucleotide sequence: TGTGCCAGCAGTGAAGTTACGGGAGGGAGAACCGGGGAGCTGTTTTTT.

This clonotype was detected many times. This chain links TRBV20-1 with TRBJ1-1; D is unclear. The CDR3 spans 14 residues. Germline loops: CDR1 DFQATT, CDR2 SNEGSKA (reference sequence). V lost 1 base and J lost 0, with 9 bases in between. The CDR3 loop is CSARVRTVNTEAFF. DNA for the CDR3: TGCAGTGCTAGAGTCCGGACGGTGAACACTGAAGCTTTCTTT.

In this sample, this clonotype turned up many times. V gene TRBV7-9 combines with J gene TRBJ2-3, with a weak D call TRBD2 (6 bases). V lost 4 bases, J lost 2 bases, and 10 bases lay in between. This CDR3 spans 14 amino acids. Germline-derived CDR1 and CDR2 are SEHNR and FQNEAQ (reference sequence). This chain's CDR3 is CASSWRALTDTQYF. The CDR3 bases are TGTGCCAGCAGCTGGAGGGCCCTCACAGATACGCAGTATTTT.

This clonotype is medium-sized (0.01 to 0.1%). The chain recombines TRBV10-3 with TRBJ1-1; 8 bases fit TRBD1. CDR1 and CDR2 (germline): ENHRY, SYGVKD. Trimming removed 6 bases from V and 7 bases from J; junction bases left unmatched: 4. The length of the CDR3 is 12 residues. The CDR3 protein is CAISGTGREAFF. The DNA of the CDR3 is TGTGCCATCAGCGGGACAGGCCGTGAAGCTTTCTTT.

This clonotype has at least ten counts. This sequence joins TRBV27 and TRBJ2-7; the match to TRBD2 covers 12 bases. The CDR3 sequence is 14 residues long. Germline CDR1 and CDR2: MNHEY and SMNVEV (reference sequence). V trimming: 5 bases; J trimming: 5 bases; junction bases outside the gene matches: 4. The DNA for the CDR3 is TGTGCCAGCAGTACTAGCGGGAGGCTTGACGAGCAGTACTTC. Translating it yields CASSTSGRLDEQYF.